These T cell receptor beta chains were read from a single sample in a study of blood T cell repertoires in COVID-19. Data came from immunoSEQ multiplex PCR; TCRdb stores just in-frame clones and leaves some out. The table records a few hundred thousand clones, 75% to 90% of them present only once. Sequenced material: peripheral blood. These receptors were taken from a woman in her fifties or sixties with COVID-19, enrolled during active disease. Both conserved end residues are trimmed from each CDR3. Each record gives: V gene, J gene, CDR3 protein.

>TRBV30|TRBJ2-1
AWSALAGAYNEQF
>TRBV30|TRBJ2-2
AWSHLGAGELF
>TRBV27|TRBJ2-2
ASSPGLNTGELF
>TRBV24-1|TRBJ2-5
ATQGAGKETQY
>TRBV5-1|TRBJ2-1
ASSPEWNEQF
>TRBV30|TRBJ2-5
AWSPGQGFRETQY
>TRBV7-2|TRBJ2-7
ASSFAPGPSYEQY
>TRBV6-5|TRBJ2-7
AGRSRDRAEQY
>TRBV4-2|TRBJ2-7
ASSQEARGPYEQY
>TRBV11-2|TRBJ1-1
ASSIGQGRSTEAF
>TRBV10-3|TRBJ2-1
ATRPTSQGANEQF
>TRBV3-1/TRBV3-2|TRBJ2-3
ASSQDRAGGQY
>TRBV6-6|TRBJ2-1
ASALAGALYNEQF
>TRBV3-1/TRBV3-2|TRBJ1-4
ASSLTGTGNEKLF
>TRBV6-4|TRBJ2-1
ASSTSGRAGEQF
>TRBV25-1|TRBJ2-2
ASRKGQGAKELF
>TRBV4-2|TRBJ1-2
ASSIRRAQPNYGYT
>TRBV20-1|TRBJ2-2
SASWPTGSTGELF
>TRBV7-3|TRBJ2-1
ASSNTSALPISYNEQF
>TRBV7-9|TRBJ2-7
ASSSRGLADSSYEQY
>TRBV3-1/TRBV3-2|TRBJ2-2
ASSLLPSGSTGELF
>TRBV6-5|TRBJ1-1
ASSFRTAMNTEAF
>TRBV6-4|TRBJ1-4
ASSDAGGTNEKLF
>TRBV6-5|TRBJ1-6
AGRRDRDTPLH
>TRBV25-1|TRBJ1-1
ASSDLFSDRGRTEAF
>TRBV10-3|TRBJ1-5
ATGQGEDQPQH
>TRBV7-9|TRBJ1-1
ASSLAVRGGTEAF
>TRBV19|TRBJ1-1
ASSTLAGLGGTEAF
>TRBV29-1|TRBJ1-1
SGHTKGARIDTEAF
>TRBV30|TRBJ2-1
AWSVWLAGVSSYNEQF
>TRBV2|TRBJ2-3
ASSGQGASGTDTQY
>TRBV27|TRBJ2-1
ASSLSWASYNEQF
>TRBV7-9|TRBJ2-7
ASSPHQGGSYEQY
>TRBV15|TRBJ1-6
ATSRDLLGRAGGNSPLH
>TRBV5-4|TRBJ2-1
ASSLEAGYEQF
>TRBV4-3|TRBJ2-2
ASSQDPAGGSNTGELF
>TRBV27|TRBJ1-6
ASSLVQGSSPLH
>TRBV11-2|TRBJ2-7
ASSWRLATSSYEQY
>TRBV18|TRBJ2-1
ASSRGLAFNEQF
>TRBV19|TRBJ2-6
ASRPGQGVSGANVLT
>TRBV4-3|TRBJ2-1
ASSQGVRTSGRRGPYNEQF
>TRBV12-3/TRBV12-4|TRBJ2-1
ASSIYNEQF
>TRBV5-4|TRBJ2-1
ASSLDVGRRHPYEQF
>TRBV2|TRBJ2-1
ASGSGISYNEQF
>TRBV19|TRBJ1-4
ATSDIWNEKLF
>TRBV15|TRBJ2-1
ATSRGGSSNEQF
>TRBV19|TRBJ1-1
ASSLDRGGTEAF
>TRBV30|TRBJ2-4
AWRRNRDLPKNIQY
>TRBV12-3/TRBV12-4|TRBJ2-7
ASSRNYHEQY
>TRBV27|TRBJ2-3
ASSFPTSVDTQY
>TRBV27|TRBJ2-1
ASSSTGTSWNEQF
>TRBV2|TRBJ1-1
ASSSRFADTEAF
>TRBV18|TRBJ1-1
ASSPGGGNTEAF
>TRBV19|TRBJ1-6
ASNPERDFPPLH
>TRBV5-5|TRBJ1-1
ASSLIRVENTEAF
>TRBV6-6|TRBJ2-3
ASKLSDTQY